Listed below are T cell receptor beta chains from one sample, sequenced in a study of shared clonotypes between healthy human individuals. Libraries were prepared by immunoSEQ multiplex PCR; TCRdb keeps only in-frame clonotypes and omits some of them. The sample contains approximately 2.1 million clones, over 90% of which appear only once. Sequenced sample: naive CD4+ T cells from PBMCs. The receptor source for this set is a man younger than 35 in good health. Some clones in this sample may be carry-over from other donors' samples. The CDR3 runs from the conserved cysteine through the conserved F or W. A D gene is named only where the DNA matches it firmly. Rows give clone size only sometimes, using once, few, many, or a class for an expanded clone.

d_gene	v_gene	j_gene	abundance	CDR3aa	CDR3nt
-	TRBV5-1	TRBJ1-5	-	CASSLDSLQPQHF	TGCGCCAGCAGCTTAGACAGTCTTCAGCCCCAGCATTTT
-	TRBV28	TRBJ1-1	once	CASSFRVWGNTEAFF	TGTGCCAGCAGTTTCCGGGTTTGGGGGAACACTGAAGCTTTCTTT
-	TRBV5-8	TRBJ1-2	-	CASNRRPGGYTF	TGTGCCAGCAATCGGAGGCCCGGAGGCTACACCTTC
-	TRBV4-2	TRBJ2-7	once	CASSLSLTASHEQYF	TGTGCCAGCAGCCTAAGTCTAACCGCCAGCCACGAGCAGTACTTC
-	TRBV5-1	TRBJ2-7	-	CASSLGQLSQQYF	TGCGCCAGCAGCCTCGGACAGCTTAGTCAGCAGTACTTC
-	TRBV4-2	TRBJ1-1	-	CASSQDGRPPGTREAFF	TGTGCCAGCAGCCAAGATGGGCGCCCCCCCGGGACGCGTGAAGCTTTCTTT
TRBD1	TRBV28	TRBJ1-1	-	CASSLAYRGRLGDTEAFF	TGTGCCAGCAGTTTAGCCTACAGGGGTCGACTTGGGGACACTGAAGCTTTCTTT
-	TRBV5-4	TRBJ2-7	-	CASSLAPAVAEREQYF	TGTGCCAGCAGCTTGGCCCCTGCTGTAGCCGAGCGGGAGCAGTACTTC
TRBD1	TRBV2	TRBJ2-7	-	CASKGQGSSEQYF	TGTGCCAGCAAGGGACAGGGGTCGAGCGAGCAGTACTTC
TRBD1	TRBV29-1	TRBJ1-1	-	CSVERTGGTEAFF	TGCAGCGTTGAACGGACAGGGGGCACTGAAGCTTTCTTT
TRBD1	TRBV18	TRBJ2-7	once	CASSRHAPGQGAEQYF	TGTGCCAGCTCACGACACGCCCCGGGACAGGGAGCCGAGCAGTACTTC
-	TRBV28	TRBJ1-2	-	CATSAAGNPYGYTF	TGTGCCACCAGTGCGGCGGGGAACCCCTATGGCTACACCTTC
-	TRBV9	TRBJ1-2	-	CASSLGGSYPADGYTF	TGTGCCAGCAGCCTTGGTGGAAGTTATCCCGCAGATGGCTACACCTTC
-	TRBV9	TRBJ2-5	-	CASSETYTETQYF	TGTGCCAGCAGCGAGACCTATACTGAGACCCAGTACTTC
TRBD1	TRBV18	TRBJ1-3	-	CASSLPGTDAGNTIYF	TGTGCCAGCTCATTACCCGGGACAGATGCTGGAAACACCATATATTTT
TRBD2	TRBV6-5	TRBJ2-7	-	CASSYAASGAYEQYF	TGTGCCAGCAGTTACGCGGCTAGCGGGGCTTACGAGCAGTACTTC
TRBD2	TRBV6-5	TRBJ2-7	-	CASSEISSGSYEQYF	TGTGCCAGCAGCGAGATCTCTAGCGGATCCTACGAGCAGTACTTC
-	TRBV19	TRBJ2-2	-	CASSRSRGTGELFF	TGTGCCAGTAGTAGGTCGAGGGGAACCGGGGAGCTGTTTTTT
-	TRBV6-5	TRBJ1-6	-	CASSYNKDSPLHF	TGTGCCAGCAGTTACAACAAGGATTCACCCCTCCACTTT
-	TRBV19	TRBJ1-4	once	CASSMRRTNEKLFF	TGTGCCAGTAGTATGAGGCGGACTAATGAAAAACTGTTTTTT
TRBD1	TRBV28	TRBJ1-4	once	CASSLLGTGSEKLFF	TGTGCCAGCAGTTTACTCGGGACAGGGAGTGAAAAACTGTTTTTT
-	TRBV5-1	TRBJ1-1	-	CASSLETAMNTEAFF	TGCGCCAGCAGCTTGGAGACAGCTATGAACACTGAAGCTTTCTTT
-	TRBV5-6	TRBJ1-1	once	CASSWDVNTEAFF	TGTGCCAGCAGCTGGGACGTTAACACTGAAGCTTTCTTT
-	TRBV10-3	TRBJ1-1	once	CAISESTGSIEAFF	TGTGCCATCAGTGAGTCGACGGGGTCCATTGAAGCTTTCTTT
-	TRBV25-1	TRBJ2-7	once	CASRENQGLANEQYF	TGTGCCAGCAGGGAAAATCAGGGGCTAGCTAACGAGCAGTACTTC
-	TRBV28	TRBJ1-2	few	CASSFPGSGYTF	TGTGCCAGCAGTTTTCCAGGCTCTGGCTACACCTTC
-	TRBV5-1	TRBJ2-1	-	CASSPAGSVSDNEQFF	TGCGCCAGCAGCCCAGCCGGGAGTGTGAGTGACAATGAGCAGTTCTTC
-	TRBV29-1	TRBJ1-1	-	CSVDTPLERNTEAFF	TGCAGCGTTGATACCCCGTTAGAACGGAACACTGAAGCTTTCTTT
-	TRBV6-5	TRBJ2-3	-	CASGRLPTDTQYF	TGTGCCAGCGGGAGACTCCCCACAGATACGCAGTATTTT
-	TRBV4-2	TRBJ1-4	-	CASSQDLGREKLFF	TGTGCCAGCAGCCAAGATTTAGGTAGGGAAAAACTGTTTTTT
TRBD2	TRBV5-8	TRBJ2-1	-	CASSLWASGSYEQFF	TGTGCCAGCAGCTTGTGGGCTAGCGGGAGCTATGAGCAGTTCTTC
-	TRBV28	TRBJ1-4	once	CASSFWPVNEKLFF	TGTGCCAGCAGTTTTTGGCCGGTTAATGAAAAACTGTTTTTT
-	TRBV4-1	TRBJ2-5	-	CASSARQGWETQYF	TGCGCCAGCAGCGCCCGGCAGGGGTGGGAGACCCAGTACTTC
-	TRBV6-6	TRBJ1-5	-	CASSYETRGQHF	TGTGCCAGCAGTTACGAGACAAGGGGCCAGCATTTT
TRBD1	TRBV7-2	TRBJ2-5	-	CASSTFGTVQETQYF	TGTGCCAGCAGCACCTTCGGGACAGTTCAAGAGACCCAGTACTTC
TRBD2	TRBV30	TRBJ2-5	-	CAWSVPGTSVGGETQYF	TGTGCCTGGAGTGTACCCGGGACTAGCGTCGGAGGGGAGACCCAGTACTTC
-	TRBV7-2	TRBJ2-2	-	CASSPRARSTGELFF	TGTGCCAGCAGCCCGCGGGCCCGATCCACCGGGGAGCTGTTTTTT
-	TRBV27	TRBJ1-3	-	CASSGGRSGNTIYF	TGTGCCAGCTCCGGGGGGCGCTCTGGAAACACCATATATTTT
-	TRBV7-3	TRBJ2-3	-	CASSLQRGKTDTQYF	TGTGCCAGCAGCTTACAGCGCGGCAAAACAGATACGCAGTATTTT
TRBD1	TRBV5-1	TRBJ2-1	-	CASSSGTGENEQFF	TGCGCCAGCAGCTCGGGGACAGGGGAAAATGAGCAGTTCTTC